These 18 T cell receptor beta chains originate from one sample sequenced in a study of CD8+ T cells in alopecia areata. After isolation, RNA underwent reverse transcription to generate cDNA as the sequencing template. TCRdb's copy holds only in-frame clones and misses some; the assay was immunoSEQ multiplex PCR. The sample lists about 200,000 clones; more than 45% were seen once. Specified treatment: oral pan-JAK inhibitor, 5-10 mg twice daily. The sequencing here drew on CD4+ T cells sorted from blood, taken at week 4, from a patient treated with tofacitinib. These TCRs come from a human donor with alopecia areata.

CDR3 sequence reads: CASSEPSVSYEQYF. The CDR3 DNA reads TGTGCCAGCAGTGAACCTAGCGTCTCCTACGAGCAGTACTTC. The rearrangement joins TRBV2 to TRBJ2-7; tentatively, D is TRBD2 (6 bases). Trimming cost V 2 bases and J 0 bases, with 8 bases left between them. There are 14 residues in the CDR3. Germline CDR1 and CDR2: SNHLY and FYNNEI.

The chain is built from TRBV18 and TRBJ1-5, with D perhaps matching TRBD1 (5 bases). The CDR3 runs 15 residues. Germline CDR1 reads KGHSH; CDR2 reads LQKENI. The V end lost 6 bases, the J end lost 3 bases, and 15 bases lay between the germline ends. CDR3 bases: TGTGCCAGCTCCTTCGACAGATATCCCAATCAGCCCCAGCATTTT. Its protein product is CASSFDRYPNQPQHF.

V usage is TRBV11-3 and J usage is TRBJ2-1, with TRBD2 matching over 7 bases. Germline CDR1 SGHNT, CDR2 YENEEA. The CDR3 covers 14 residues. With 6 bases clipped from V and 8 bases from J, the junction kept 10 bases outside the gene matches. The CDR3 sequence: CASRVERDSHEQFF. In DNA, the CDR3 is TGTGCCAGCAGGGTCGAGCGGGATAGCCATGAGCAGTTCTTC.

This clone was counted a few times. This rearrangement joins TRBV7-6 to TRBJ2-5, with a tentative D call TRBD1 (5 bases). Per germline, CDR1 SGHVS and CDR2 FNYEAQ. This CDR3 has 12 residues. Trimming removed 5 bases at V and 5 bases at J, with 9 bases between. The CDR3 spells CASSHRGETQYF. CDR3 DNA sequence: TGTGCCAGCAGCCATAGGGGCGAGACCCAGTACTTC.

This clone was observed a few times. The same CDR3 can be traced to other DNA sequences in this sample. This chain connects TRBV5-1 to TRBJ2-5; D is perhaps TRBD1 (5 bases). The CDR3 is 14 residues long. V lost 0 bases to trimming and J lost 5 bases, with 11 bases between them. In germline, CDR1 is SGHRS, CDR2 YFSETQ. CDR3 sequence (DNA): TGCGCCAGCAGCTTGGGGCAGGGCCAGGAGACCCAGTACTTC. Amino acid sequence: CASSLGQGQETQYF.

The genes are TRBV25-1 and TRBJ2-4; D gene uncertain. Trimming stripped 3 bases from V and 6 bases from J, with 12 bases between. The germline gives CDR1 MGHDK, CDR2 SYGVNS. CDR3 size: 14 residues. CDR3 in DNA: TGTGCCAGCAGTGACGACGGACCCTCAAACATTCAGTACTTC. The encoded protein is CASSDDGPSNIQYF.

Concerning this clone itself: The identical CDR3 is also encoded by other nucleotide sequences in the sample. This sequence joins TRBV29-1 and TRBJ2-5; D is unclear. V lost 3 bases and J 1 base, leaving 3 bases between the germline ends. CDR1 and CDR2 (germline): SQVTM, ANQGSEA. The CDR3 contains 11 residues. In DNA form, the CDR3 reads TGCAGCGTTGACATCCAAGAGACCCAGTACTTC. Its protein product is CSVDIQETQYF.

This clone appeared a few times. The chain employs TRBV18 and TRBJ1-4; no definite D call. The germline V gene has CDR1 KGHSH and CDR2 LQKENI. Trimming cost V 4 bases and J 8 bases, with 14 bases left between them. The CDR3 is 14 residues long. CDR3 coding DNA: TGTGCCAGCTCACTGCAGGCGTCTGGCGAAAAACTGTTTTTT. Amino acids: CASSLQASGEKLFF.

The chain is built from TRBV25-1 and TRBJ2-5; D is unresolved. The CDR3 covers 11 residues. Germline CDR1 and CDR2: MGHDK and SYGVNS. The ends were cut back, 4 bases at V and 10 bases at J, with 10 bases in the middle. CDR3: CASSGKSDQYF. CDR3 bases: TGTGCCAGCAGTGGTAAGAGTGACCAGTACTTC.

V usage is TRBV4-3 and J usage is TRBJ1-2, with D tentatively TRBD1 (5 bases). The CDR3 sequence is 15 residues long. Trimming cost V 4 bases and J 5 bases, with 17 bases left between them. Germline values: CDR1 LGHNA, CDR2 YSLEER. In DNA form, the CDR3 reads TGCGCCAGCAGCCTCGACCCAGACAGCAAGTATGGCTACACCTTC. Protein sequence: CASSLDPDSKYGYTF.

This clone occurred once. The chain joins TRBV6-5 to TRBJ2-7; D perhaps matches TRBD1 (5 bases). V lost 6 bases, J lost 1 base, and 13 bases lay in between. The CDR3 runs 14 residues. Germline lookup yields CDR1 MNHEY and CDR2 SVGAGI. CDR3 residues: CASSPRAGSYEQYF. CDR3 nucleotide sequence: TGTGCCAGCAGCCCTCGGGCAGGGTCCTACGAGCAGTACTTC.

Many counts were recorded for this clone. J is TRBJ1-5 and V is TRBV7-2; 7 positions match TRBD1. This CDR3 has 16 residues. The ends lost 0 bases at V and 8 bases at J; junction bases unmatched: 10. Germline CDR1 reads SGHTA; CDR2 reads FQGNSA. This CDR3 is CASSLAGRQGREPQHF. The CDR3 coding sequence is TGTGCCAGCAGCTTAGCGGGCCGACAGGGCAGAGAGCCCCAGCATTTT.

The chain carries TRBV18 and TRBJ2-7; 8 nucleotides line up with TRBD2. The CDR3 covers 16 residues. Germline V gene lookup returns CDR1 KGHSH and CDR2 LQKENI. J gave up 6 bases and V 4 bases, and 14 bases lay outside the gene matches. The chain's CDR3 is CASSLSVASGSGEQYF. In DNA form, the CDR3 reads TGTGCCAGCTCACTTAGTGTTGCTAGCGGGTCCGGCGAGCAGTACTTC.

This chain uses TRBV29-1 with TRBJ1-3; no clear D gene. The CDR3 is 14 amino acids. CDR1 and CDR2 (germline): SQVTM, ANQGSEA. V lost 3 bases, J lost 2 bases, and 11 bases lay in between. CDR3 amino acids: CSVEASIAGNTIYF. The DNA for the CDR3 is TGCAGCGTTGAGGCGAGTATCGCTGGAAACACCATATATTTT. The full variable domain, its missing parts supplied by reference TRBV29-1 and TRBJ1-3, is SAVISQKPSRDICQRGTSLTIQCQVDSQVTMMFWYRQQPGQSLTLIATANQGSEATYESGFVIDKFPISRPNLTFSTLTVSNMSPEDSSIYLCSVEASIAGNTIYFGEGSWLTVV.

The chain employs TRBV5-1 and TRBJ2-7; the match to TRBD1 covers 12 bases. The V gene end was trimmed by 4 bases and the J gene end by 2 bases; junction bases not matched to a gene: 4. The CDR3 has 15 residues. Germline V gene lookup returns CDR1 SGHRS and CDR2 YFSETQ. CDR3 DNA: TGCGCCAGCAGCACCGGGACAGGGGGCACCTACGAGCAGTACTTC. Amino acid sequence: CASSTGTGGTYEQYF. Looking up the rest from reference TRBV5-1 and TRBJ2-7 gives the full variable domain: KAGVTQTPRYLIKTRGQQVTLSCSPISGHRSVSWYQQTPGQGLQFLFEYFSETQRNKGNFPGRFSGRQFSNSRSEMNVSTLELGDSALYLCASSTGTGGTYEQYFGPGTRLTVT.

The genes are TRBV29-1 and TRBJ1-2, with D perhaps matching TRBD1 (5 bases). This CDR3 is built from 14 residues. Trimming left V 5 bases short and J 2 bases short, with 15 bases between. CDR1 is SQVTM and CDR2 is ANQGSEA in the germline V gene. Written as DNA, the CDR3 is TGCAGCGTTACCCGGGACGGGCGGAACTATGGCTACACCTTC. Translated: CSVTRDGRNYGYTF. The entire variable domain, with the rest obtained from reference TRBV29-1 and TRBJ1-2, is as follows: SAVISQKPSRDICQRGTSLTIQCQVDSQVTMMFWYRQQPGQSLTLIATANQGSEATYESGFVIDKFPISRPNLTFSTLTVSNMSPEDSSIYLCSVTRDGRNYGYTFGSGTRLTVV.

This chain connects TRBV11-3 to TRBJ2-7; a weak D match, TRBD2 (5 bases). The germline gives CDR1 SGHNT, CDR2 YENEEA. The germline V and J ends were trimmed by 6 bases and 5 bases, with 14 bases remaining between them. The CDR3 has 13 residues. The DNA of the CDR3 is TGTGCCAGCAGTCAAACAACGAGGGACGAGCAGTACTTC. It yields the protein CASSQTTRDEQYF.

CDR3 region: CASSQDKLSRGLTSNQPQHF. In DNA, the CDR3 is TGTGCCAGCAGCCAAGATAAGTTGAGCAGGGGGCTAACATCCAATCAGCCCCAGCATTTT. This chain links TRBV14 with TRBJ1-5; TRBD1 matches 8 bases. The CDR3 length is 20 residues. Germline V gene lookup returns CDR1 SGHDN and CDR2 FVKESK. The V and J ends lost 0 bases and 3 bases, in that order; junction bases with no gene match: 16.